The 7 T cell receptor beta chains given below trace back to one sample, sequenced in a study of cytomegalovirus exposure and HLA in healthy donors. The PCR employed 60 Vbeta primers together with 13 Jbeta primers. Only in-frame clones appear in the TCRdb table, and some are missing; sequencing was by immunoSEQ multiplex PCR. The top ten hold 9.5% to 13% of the sample, which has around 200,000 clones, under 85% seen once. Sequencing was done on a sample of PBMCs. The receptors were gathered from a woman aged 45-59 years in good health and CMV-seropositive.

This rearrangement joins TRBV18 to TRBJ1-5; the match to TRBD1 covers 9 bases. Germline trimming cut 3 bases from V and 2 bases from J; bases unmatched to any gene: 2. The V gene's germline CDR1 is KGHSH and CDR2 LQKENI. The CDR3 contains 15 residues. The CDR3 protein is CASSPRTGGNQPQHF. The CDR3 DNA follows: TGTGCCAGCTCACCTCGGACAGGGGGCAATCAGCCCCAGCATTTT. Full variable domain (missing parts from reference TRBV18 and TRBJ1-5): NAGVMQNPRHLVRRRGQEARLRCSPMKGHSHVYWYRQLPEEGLKFMVYLQKENIIDESGMPKERFSAEFPKEGPSILRIQQVVRGDSAAYFCASSPRTGGNQPQHFGDGTRLSIL.

The chain recombines TRBV7-9 with TRBJ1-4, with 9 bases that match TRBD1. The CDR3 extends over 15 amino acids. Trimming cost V 8 bases and J 10 bases; bases outside gene matches: 14. CDR1 is SEHNR, CDR2 FQNEAQ, per germline (reference sequence). The CDR3 loop is CASGLAGTGPLKLFF. The DNA for the CDR3 is TGTGCCAGCGGACTTGCCGGGACAGGGCCTTTAAAACTGTTTTTT.

The chain couples TRBV5-1 to TRBJ2-2; 10 nucleotides align to TRBD2. The CDR3 totals 17 residues. CDR1 is SGHRS, CDR2 YFSETQ, per germline. Losses at the gene ends were 2 bases for V and 2 bases for J; bases not matched to a gene: 6. The CDR3 DNA reads TGCGCCAGCAGCTTAATTAGCGGGGGGACTAACACCGGGGAGCTGTTTTTT. Translating gives CASSLISGGTNTGELFF.

This clone was seen a single time. This chain links TRBV14 with TRBJ1-1, with TRBD1 identical over 8 bases. The CDR3 sequence is 15 residues long. Trimming cost V 3 bases and J 4 bases; bases outside gene matches: 7. CDR1 is SGHDN, CDR2 FVKESK, per germline. CDR3 protein: CASSQTGAPSTEAFF. The CDR3 DNA is TGTGCCAGCAGCCAGACAGGGGCCCCGAGCACTGAAGCTTTCTTT.

The V and J genes are TRBV5-1 and TRBJ2-7, with D possibly TRBD1 on 6 matching bases. CDR3 length equals 14 residues. V gave up 5 bases and J gave up 4 bases, with 16 bases separating them. CDR1 and CDR2 (germline): SGHRS, YFSETQ. This chain's CDR3 is CASRPGTSAYEQYF. DNA for the CDR3: TGCGCCAGCAGGCCCGGGACATCCGCTTACGAGCAGTACTTC.

This clone was detected a few times. CDR3 bases: TGTGCCAGCAGCTTGGGGCGGGGGCGCGGGTATGGCTACACCTTC. Its translation: CASSLGRGRGYGYTF. The chain uses TRBV11-2 and TRBJ1-2, with TRBD1 as a possible D gene (6 bases). This CDR3 spans 15 amino acids. The germline V gene has CDR1 SGHAT and CDR2 FQNNGV. With 3 bases removed from V and 5 bases from J, the gap between germline ends came to 16 bases.

J is TRBJ2-5 and V is TRBV5-4; TRBD2 agrees at 9 bases. Germline V gives CDR1 SGHNT, CDR2 YYREEE (reference sequence). J lost 5 bases, V lost 2 bases, and 10 bases had no gene match. The CDR3 covers 16 residues. Written as DNA, the CDR3 is TGTGCCAGCAGCTTCCCTGCTAGCGGGGAGCAGGAGACCCAGTACTTC. Protein: CASSFPASGEQETQYF.